This section outlines one T cell receptor (beta chain) sequence together with its context. Here immunoSEQ multiplex PCR was the method, and the copy in TCRdb shows in-frame clones only, minus some. This table holds 720,000 or so clones, 70% to 90% found once. This sample stems from a study of shared T cell receptors in the human thymus. CDR3 length equals 17 residues. Trimming removed 4 bases from V and 7 bases from J; junction bases left unmatched: 15. Germline V gene lookup returns CDR1 SGHTA and CDR2 FQGNSA. The same specimen was also included in a second study, on human thymus T cells. That source reports: The thymus tissue came from resections taken during corrective heart surgery. V and J genes seemed to be used with bias in thymic and blood repertoires. Related research examined unrelated individuals and reported that their thymic repertoires overlapped highly.

Material for sequencing was thymocytes. The genes are TRBV7-2 and TRBJ1-4; TRBD1 matches 7 bases. The TCR comes from a girl in the first two years of life with a congenital heart defect. In nucleotides, the CDR3 is TGTGCCAGCAGCTATATGAGGGCCGAGACAGGGACTGAAAAACTGTTTTTT. Encoded protein: CASSYMRAETGTEKLFF.